This T cell receptor (beta chain) originates from a study of metastatic and nonmetastatic thyroid tumors. Study as a whole: Repertoire comparisons spanned blood and tumor or nodule tissue from malignant and benign thyroid patients.

Many counts were recorded for this clone. Its cognate antigen is unknown. No patient received treatment before thyroid surgery. Regarding the study as a whole: Malignant thyroid tumors reportedly exceeded benign nodules significantly in TCR beta diversity, with the difference appearing in blood and tumor.

Using MiXCR, TCRdb reanalyzed the PCR reads. Among about 12,000 clones listed, approximately 30% were seen once. V dropped 6 bases and J dropped 6; count of bases not matched to a gene: 8. Germline V lookup: CDR1 KGHSH, CDR2 LQKENI. The CDR3 is made up of 15 amino acids. Sequencing was done on a sample of tumor tissue. The chain joins TRBV18 to TRBJ1-6; 7 bases match TRBD1. The origin of this receptor is a female donor with papillary thyroid cancer or a benign thyroid nodule (not recorded which). Some clones in this sample may be carry-over from other donors' samples. The CDR3 nucleotides read TGTGCCAGCTCTCCCCGGGACAGTCCTAATTCACCCCTCCACTTT. Translation gives CASSPRDSPNSPLHF.